A selection of T cell receptor beta chains follows, all from one sample in a study of T cells after yellow fever vaccination. TCRdb itself ran the 5' RACE reads through MiXCR, one entry per CDR3 protein. The sample lists 170,000 or so distinct CDR3 sequences; 6.2% were seen once. The sequences come from CD4+ T cells sorted from PBMCs, collected on the day of the first yellow fever vaccination. The receptors shown here come from a man aged 18-30 years who received the YFV17D yellow fever vaccine. Both conserved end residues are part of each CDR3. A D gene is named only where the DNA matches it firmly. Clone size is given for some rows only: seen once, a few or many times, or a class if the clone is expanded.

D gene: TRBD2; V gene: TRBV20-1; clone size: few; J gene: TRBJ2-1; CDR3 DNA: TGCAGTGCCCCCGGGACTAGCTTCTACAATGAGCAGTTCTTC; CDR3 protein: CSAPGTSFYNEQFF
D gene: -; V gene: TRBV24-1; clone size: many; J gene: TRBJ2-5; CDR3 DNA: TGTGCCACCAGTGACCCCCGCAGGGAGGAGACCCAGTACTTC; CDR3 protein: CATSDPRREETQYF
D gene: -; V gene: TRBV7-9; clone size: -; J gene: TRBJ2-5; CDR3 DNA: TGTGCCGGGGTGCAGGGAGGTCAAGAGACCCAGTACTTC; CDR3 protein: CAGVQGGQETQYF
D gene: -; V gene: TRBV5-5; clone size: many; J gene: TRBJ2-3; CDR3 DNA: TGTGCCAGCAGCTTAATCGCCGGCACAGATACGCAGTATTTT; CDR3 protein: CASSLIAGTDTQYF
D gene: -; V gene: TRBV24-1; clone size: few; J gene: TRBJ1-2; CDR3 DNA: TGTGCCACCAGTGACCCAGGGTCTAACTATGGCTACACCTTC; CDR3 protein: CATSDPGSNYGYTF
D gene: -; V gene: TRBV9; clone size: -; J gene: TRBJ1-2; CDR3 DNA: TGTGCCAGCAGCCCCCAGGCAGGGGCCTATGGCTACACCTTC; CDR3 protein: CASSPQAGAYGYTF
D gene: -; V gene: TRBV20-1; clone size: few; J gene: TRBJ1-1; CDR3 DNA: TGCAGTGCTAGAAGGGGGGGGATGAACACTGAAGCTTTCTTT; CDR3 protein: CSARRGGMNTEAFF
D gene: -; V gene: TRBV6-1; clone size: many; J gene: TRBJ2-3; CDR3 DNA: TGTGCCAGCAGCCGAGGTAGTTTGGGGGATACGCAGTATTTT; CDR3 protein: CASSRGSLGDTQYF
D gene: -; V gene: TRBV29-1; clone size: many; J gene: TRBJ1-4; CDR3 DNA: TGCAGCGTTGCGGTCGGGGCGGAAAAACTGTTTTTT; CDR3 protein: CSVAVGAEKLFF
D gene: -; V gene: TRBV4-3; clone size: -; J gene: TRBJ1-2; CDR3 DNA: TGCGCCAGCAGCTATCGAGACAGGTTCCTTAACTATGGCTACACCTTC; CDR3 protein: CASSYRDRFLNYGYTF
D gene: -; V gene: TRBV20-1; clone size: many; J gene: TRBJ1-5; CDR3 DNA: TGCAGTGCTAGAGCAGGGGCCGATCAGCCCCAGCATTTT; CDR3 protein: CSARAGADQPQHF
D gene: -; V gene: TRBV5-4; clone size: few; J gene: TRBJ1-4; CDR3 DNA: TGTGCCAGCAGCCATCAGGGGACCGGCAATGAAAAACTGTTTTTT; CDR3 protein: CASSHQGTGNEKLFF
D gene: -; V gene: TRBV2; clone size: -; J gene: TRBJ2-2; CDR3 DNA: TGTGCCACCCAGGCCTATTCGAACACCGGGGAGCTGTTTTTT; CDR3 protein: CATQAYSNTGELFF
D gene: -; V gene: TRBV24-1; clone size: -; J gene: TRBJ2-7; CDR3 DNA: TGTGCCACCAACTCCCCCCCGGGGGCCCTTTCGTCCTACGAGCAGTACTTC; CDR3 protein: CATNSPPGALSSYEQYF
D gene: TRBD1; V gene: TRBV10-3; clone size: -; J gene: TRBJ1-5; CDR3 DNA: TGTGCCATCAACGACAGGACAGGGAATCAGCCCCAGCATTTT; CDR3 protein: CAINDRTGNQPQHF
D gene: TRBD1; V gene: TRBV5-1; clone size: many; J gene: TRBJ2-5; CDR3 DNA: TGCGCCAGCAGCTTTTCAACAGGGGCTAGAGAGACCCAGTACTTC; CDR3 protein: CASSFSTGARETQYF
D gene: -; V gene: TRBV9; clone size: few; J gene: TRBJ1-2; CDR3 DNA: TGTGCCAGCAGCGTAGACCTCGGGAGTGGCTACACCTTC; CDR3 protein: CASSVDLGSGYTF
D gene: -; V gene: TRBV11-2; clone size: -; J gene: TRBJ1-4; CDR3 DNA: TGTGCCAGCAGCCCCGGGCGGGCGGAAAAACTGTTTTTT; CDR3 protein: CASSPGRAEKLFF
D gene: TRBD2; V gene: TRBV3-1; clone size: many; J gene: TRBJ2-7; CDR3 DNA: TGTGCCAGCAGCCTAGGACTAGCGGGGGACGAGCAGTACTTC; CDR3 protein: CASSLGLAGDEQYF
D gene: TRBD1; V gene: TRBV7-2; clone size: few; J gene: TRBJ2-3; CDR3 DNA: TGTGCCAGCAGCACCGACAGGGCAGATACGCAGTATTTT; CDR3 protein: CASSTDRADTQYF
D gene: -; V gene: TRBV7-2; clone size: many; J gene: TRBJ1-5; CDR3 DNA: TGTGCCAGCAGCTCCCAGTTTAGCAATCAGCCCCAGCATTTT; CDR3 protein: CASSSQFSNQPQHF
D gene: TRBD1; V gene: TRBV12-3/TRBV12-4; clone size: -; J gene: TRBJ2-5; CDR3 DNA: TGTGCCAGCAGTCAATGGGACAGGGGGCGTCGAGAGACCCAGTACTTC; CDR3 protein: CASSQWDRGRRETQYF
D gene: TRBD1; V gene: TRBV12-3/TRBV12-4; clone size: few; J gene: TRBJ1-5; CDR3 DNA: TGTGCCAGCAGCCAACAGGGGGCAGTCTATCAGCCCCAGCATTTT; CDR3 protein: CASSQQGAVYQPQHF
D gene: TRBD2; V gene: TRBV6-1; clone size: many; J gene: TRBJ2-3; CDR3 DNA: TGTGCCAGCAGTGAAGCTACTAGCGGGGGGGCAGATACGCAGTATTTT; CDR3 protein: CASSEATSGGADTQYF
D gene: TRBD2; V gene: TRBV5-1; clone size: -; J gene: TRBJ2-1; CDR3 DNA: TGCGCCAGCAGCTTGGAAATCGGGACTACCGCCAATGAGCAGTTCTTC; CDR3 protein: CASSLEIGTTANEQFF
D gene: TRBD1; V gene: TRBV25-1; clone size: many; J gene: TRBJ2-7; CDR3 DNA: TGTGCCAGCAGCCCCAGTGACAGGGCCTCCTACGAGCAGTACTTC; CDR3 protein: CASSPSDRASYEQYF
D gene: TRBD1; V gene: TRBV20-1; clone size: many; J gene: TRBJ1-6; CDR3 DNA: TGCAGTGCTTCCCGACAGGGGGCAAATTCACCCCTCCACTTT; CDR3 protein: CSASRQGANSPLHF